The rows below give T cell receptor beta chains drawn from one sample of a study of human T cells and chemical hapten exposure. TCRdb re-called the RACE reads with MiXCR, one entry per CDR3 protein. This sample has 340,000 or so distinct CDR3 sequences; around 7% occur once, and the top ten carry approximately 8%. The source material was whole blood, sampled in connection with sensitization to the hapten diphenylcyclopropenone (DPC). These receptors originate from a woman between 18 and 30 years old with alopecia areata. Some clones in this sample may be carry-over from other donors' samples. CDR3s include the opening cysteine and the closing phenylalanine or tryptophan. The D gene is left open where the match is weak. Size is stated for part of the rows, as once, few or many counts, or as a class when the clone is expanded.

d_gene	v_gene	abundance	j_gene	CDR3aa	CDR3nt
.	TRBV12-3/TRBV12-4	few	TRBJ1-1	CASSGQSNTEAFF	TGTGCCAGCTCTGGACAGTCGAACACTGAAGCTTTCTTT
TRBD1	TRBV6-5	.	TRBJ2-4	CASSSTGDAKNIQYF	TGTGCCAGCAGCTCTACAGGGGATGCCAAAAACATTCAGTACTTC
.	TRBV20-1	.	TRBJ2-3	CSAGGAPHSTDTQYF	TGCAGTGCAGGGGGGGCCCCCCATAGCACAGATACGCAGTATTTT
.	TRBV4-2	.	TRBJ1-5	CASSADNYNQPQHF	TGTGCCAGCAGCGCCGACAATTACAATCAGCCCCAGCATTTT
TRBD2	TRBV6-5	few	TRBJ2-3	CASSRGGLSPDTQYF	TGTGCCAGCAGCCGCGGGGGGTTGTCCCCAGATACGCAGTATTTT
TRBD1	TRBV12-3/TRBV12-4	many	TRBJ2-7	CASSLGGQGAYEQYF	TGTGCCAGCAGTTTGGGAGGACAGGGAGCCTACGAGCAGTACTTC
.	TRBV28	.	TRBJ1-5	CASSDQGVGNQPQHF	TGTGCCAGCAGTGATCAGGGAGTCGGCAATCAGCCCCAGCATTTT
TRBD1	TRBV28	.	TRBJ2-7	CVSSSPGTASSYEQYF	TGTGTCAGCAGCTCACCCGGGACAGCGAGCTCCTACGAGCAGTACTTC
.	TRBV27	.	TRBJ2-7	CASSLGAEGGAYEQYF	TGTGCCAGCAGTTTAGGCGCGGAGGGGGGTGCCTACGAGCAGTACTTC
TRBD2	TRBV5-5	many	TRBJ2-3	CASSLLAGERTDTQYF	TGTGCCAGCAGCTTACTAGCGGGGGAACGCACAGATACGCAGTATTTT
.	TRBV7-8	.	TRBJ2-1	CASSLERQVFLYNEQFF	TGTGCCAGCAGCTTAGAGCGACAGGTGTTCCTCTACAATGAGCAGTTCTTC
.	TRBV3-1	few	TRBJ2-5	CASSQDTAETQYF	TGTGCCAGCAGCCAAGATACCGCAGAGACCCAGTACTTC
TRBD1	TRBV10-3	.	TRBJ1-1	CAISEPYGTGGRTEAFF	TGTGCCATCAGTGAGCCGTATGGGACAGGGGGGCGGACTGAAGCTTTCTTT
.	TRBV6-1	few	TRBJ2-1	CASSEGTVSYNEQFF	TGTGCCAGCAGTGAAGGGACAGTATCCTACAATGAGCAGTTCTTC
TRBD1	TRBV3-1	few	TRBJ2-1	CASSHPGQGAKIDEQFF	TGTGCCAGCAGCCATCCGGGACAGGGGGCTAAAATCGATGAGCAGTTCTTC
TRBD1	TRBV5-5	many	TRBJ1-1	CASSEGQGRLGNTEAFF	TGTGCCAGCAGCGAGGGACAGGGCCGACTCGGGAACACTGAAGCTTTCTTT
TRBD1	TRBV6-2/TRBV6-3	many	TRBJ1-5	CASRGDDRGDQPQHF	TGTGCCAGCAGAGGAGACGACAGGGGGGATCAGCCCCAGCATTTT
.	TRBV12-3/TRBV12-4	few	TRBJ1-5	CASSLGGSNSNQPQHF	TGTGCCAGCAGTTTAGGCGGCAGCAATAGCAATCAGCCCCAGCATTTT
TRBD1	TRBV20-1	.	TRBJ1-6	CSARGPGQGLLVNSPLHF	TGCAGTGCTAGGGGACCGGGACAGGGGTTACTGGTTAATTCACCCCTCCACTTT